This T cell receptor (beta chain) was profiled in a study of blood T cell repertoires in COVID-19. The CDR3 has 11 residues. Between the trimmed V and J ends, which lost 4 bases and 10 bases, there was a span of 10 bases. The V gene's germline CDR1 is MNHEY and CDR2 SVGEGT. Libraries were prepared by immunoSEQ multiplex PCR; TCRdb keeps only in-frame clonotypes and omits some of them. The sample has a few hundred thousand clones, 70% to 85% seen once. The sequence derives from a human donor in a cohort sampled during active COVID-19. The sample consisted of peripheral blood. The chain couples TRBV6-2 or TRBV6-3 to TRBJ1-1; TRBD1 is a possible D gene (5 bases). The CDR3 DNA sequence: TGTGCCAGCAGTTCCTCGGGGGGAGCTTTCTTT. Translated: CASSSSGGAFF.